The 14 T cell receptor beta chains reported below all come from one sample, sequenced in a study of CD8 T cells in ankylosing spondylitis. TCRdb re-derived calls from the 5' RACE reads in MiXCR, one entry per CDR3 protein. The repertoire holds 100,000 to 150,000 distinct CDR3 sequences, with roughly 7.3% as singletons. Sample: blood, either unsorted or a sorted T cell fraction (not recorded which). The receptors stem from a male donor with ankylosing spondylitis or in good health (not recorded which).

The table lists this clonotype with many counts. Written as DNA, the CDR3 is TGCGCCAGCAGCTTGGGTGGCAGTGCCTACGAGCAGTACTTC. Its translation is CASSLGGSAYEQYF. The genes are TRBV5-1 and TRBJ2-7; D gene uncertain. The germline CDR1 and CDR2 sequences are SGHRS and YFSETQ. V was clipped by 0 bases and J by 2 bases, with 9 bases between them. The CDR3 consists of 14 residues. Complete variable domain (other parts from reference TRBV5-1 and TRBJ2-7): KAGVTQTPRYLIKTRGQQVTLSCSPISGHRSVSWYQQTPGQGLQFLFEYFSETQRNKGNFPGRFSGRQFSNSRSEMNVSTLELGDSALYLCASSLGGSAYEQYFGPGTRLTVT.

This clonotype has only a few counts. The chain recombines TRBV29-1 with TRBJ2-1, with D unresolved. The germline V and J ends were trimmed by 2 bases and 6 bases, with 8 bases remaining between them. CDR3 length equals 12 residues. Germline CDR1 SQVTM, CDR2 ANQGSEA. CDR3 nucleotides: TGCAGCGTTGAAAGGACCCTCAATGAGCAGTTCTTC. This sequence encodes CSVERTLNEQFF.

This clonotype was found many times. This chain links TRBV29-1 with TRBJ1-2; TRBD1 aligns across 7 bases. Per the germline V gene, CDR1 is SQVTM and CDR2 is ANQGSEA. V shed 7 bases and J 4 bases; nucleotides not matched to a gene: 12. There are 14 residues in the CDR3. The CDR3 nucleotides are TGCAGCGCTCACTCCTCTGCAGGGGGCTATGGCTACACCTTC. Its protein product is CSAHSSAGGYGYTF.

This clonotype occurred a few times. A much larger clone lies a single base off, so this may be a read error. The V gene is TRBV10-3, the J gene TRBJ2-3, with unresolved D. Trimming shortened V by 7 bases and J by 3 bases, and 14 bases separated the two germline ends. CDR3 length: 14 amino acids. Germline V lookup: CDR1 ENHRY, CDR2 SYGVKD. CDR3 in amino acids: CAITNPPATDTQYF. The CDR3 coding sequence is TGTGCCATCACCAATCCCCCAGCGACAGATACGCAGTATTTT.

This clonotype was seen ten or more times. The chain couples TRBV5-1 to TRBJ2-3; the D gene is possibly TRBD2 (6 bases). Germline V lookup: CDR1 SGHRS, CDR2 YFSETQ. The CDR3 consists of 16 residues. V gave up 1 base and J gave up 0 bases, with 12 bases separating them. CDR3 region: CASSLSLAPSTDTQYF. The CDR3 nucleotides are TGCGCCAGCAGCTTGAGCCTAGCGCCTAGCACAGATACGCAGTATTTT. The complete variable domain, with remaining parts taken from reference TRBV5-1 and TRBJ2-3, reads KAGVTQTPRYLIKTRGQQVTLSCSPISGHRSVSWYQQTPGQGLQFLFEYFSETQRNKGNFPGRFSGRQFSNSRSEMNVSTLELGDSALYLCASSLSLAPSTDTQYFGPGTRLTVL.

The DNA for the CDR3 is TGTGCCACCGTCTTCTCGGCCTGGCGGGAGGCGATTTACAATGAGCAGTTCTTC. Residues: CATVFSAWREAIYNEQFF. This sequence joins TRBV11-1 and TRBJ2-1; 8 bases are a match to TRBD2. V lost 10 bases to trimming and J lost 4 bases; unmatched junction nucleotides: 21. Germline V lookup: CDR1 SGHAT, CDR2 FQDESV (reference sequence). The CDR3 totals 18 residues.

In this sample, this clonotype turned up a few times. One end of the junction does not line up with germline, which may come from a read error. The chain is built from TRBV20-1 and TRBJ2-7; TRBD2 agrees at 10 bases. The CDR3 runs 17 residues. Germline V CDR1 and CDR2: DFQATT, SNEGSKA (reference sequence). Here the CDR3 DNA reads TGCTGTGCTAGAGATAAGGCTAGCGGGAGTTCCCCCTACGAGCAGTACTTC. Its protein product is CCARDKASGSSPYEQYF.

This clonotype appeared a few times. The V gene is TRBV5-4, the J gene TRBJ1-1; 7 positions match TRBD1. Germline-derived CDR1 and CDR2 are SGHNT and YYREEE (reference sequence). CDR3 size: 12 residues. Germline trimming cut 3 bases from V and 8 bases from J; bases unmatched to any gene: 4. The CDR3 sequence: CASSSPGQEAFF. CDR3 coding DNA: TGTGCCAGCAGCTCACCGGGACAGGAAGCTTTCTTT.

This clonotype was recorded many times. V gene TRBV10-3 combines with J gene TRBJ1-2; D is unclear. Trimming took off 10 bases at V and 0 bases at J, with 15 bases between the two ends. The CDR3 contains 14 residues. Germline V gene lookup returns CDR1 ENHRY and CDR2 SYGVKD. CDR3 sequence (DNA): TGTGCCACCACTGGGCGGCTGGCTAACTATGGCTACACCTTC. Translation gives CATTGRLANYGYTF.

This clonotype was seen many times. The V gene is TRBV7-6, the J gene TRBJ2-7; 10 bases match TRBD1. The V gene end was trimmed by 4 bases and the J gene end by 3 bases; junction bases not matched to a gene: 3. Germline CDR1 and CDR2: SGHVS and FNYEAQ. The CDR3 spans 14 residues. The DNA of the CDR3 is TGTGCCAGCAGCTCCGGGACAGGGGTCTACGAGCAGTACTTC. Its translation: CASSSGTGVYEQYF.

This clonotype has just a few counts. This chain uses TRBV7-9 with TRBJ1-4; 7 bases are a match to TRBD1. Losses at the gene ends were 5 bases for V and 7 bases for J; bases not matched to a gene: 7. The CDR3 is made up of 14 amino acids. Per germline, CDR1 SEHNR and CDR2 FQNEAQ (reference sequence). CDR3 in amino acids: CASSVQGMGEKLFF. CDR3 in DNA: TGTGCCAGCAGCGTACAGGGGATGGGTGAAAAACTGTTTTTT.

This clonotype was seen at least ten times. This chain links TRBV6-1 with TRBJ2-3; TRBD2 matches 12 bases. The ends lost 6 bases at V and 12 bases at J; junction bases unmatched: 10. CDR1 MNHNS and CDR2 SASEGT come from the germline V gene. The CDR3 loop spans 14 amino acids. CDR3 coding DNA: TGTGCCAGCAGCAACGGGCTAGCGGGAGGGCCTCAGTATTTT. Translation gives CASSNGLAGGPQYF.

This clonotype has a handful of counts. This sequence joins TRBV10-3 and TRBJ1-1, with TRBD1 identical over 8 bases. The germline V gene has CDR1 ENHRY and CDR2 SYGVKD. V trimming: 5 bases; J trimming: 6 bases; junction bases outside the gene matches: 5. This CDR3 has 13 residues. CDR3 sequence (DNA): TGTGCCATCAGTACACAGGGGGTGCCTGAAGCTTTCTTT. It codes for CAISTQGVPEAFF.

This clonotype was counted many times. The CDR3 region is CASSLVPAGGPDTQYF. The CDR3 nucleotides read TGCGCCAGCAGCTTGGTCCCTGCAGGGGGGCCAGATACGCAGTATTTT. V usage is TRBV5-1 and J usage is TRBJ2-3; D is perhaps TRBD1 (7 bases). Germline V gives CDR1 SGHRS, CDR2 YFSETQ. The CDR3 is made up of 16 amino acids. V shed 0 bases and J shed 4 bases, with 15 bases lying between them. Full variable domain (outside the CDR3, taken from reference TRBV5-1 and TRBJ2-3): KAGVTQTPRYLIKTRGQQVTLSCSPISGHRSVSWYQQTPGQGLQFLFEYFSETQRNKGNFPGRFSGRQFSNSRSEMNVSTLELGDSALYLCASSLVPAGGPDTQYFGPGTRLTVL.